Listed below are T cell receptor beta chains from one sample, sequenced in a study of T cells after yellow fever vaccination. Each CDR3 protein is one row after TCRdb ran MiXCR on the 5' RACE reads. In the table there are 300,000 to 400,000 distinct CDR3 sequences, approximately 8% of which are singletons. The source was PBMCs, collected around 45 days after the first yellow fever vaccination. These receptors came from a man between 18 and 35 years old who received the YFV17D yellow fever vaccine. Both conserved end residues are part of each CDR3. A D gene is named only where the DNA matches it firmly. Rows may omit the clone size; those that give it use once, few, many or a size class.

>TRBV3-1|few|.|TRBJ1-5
TGTGCCAGCAGCCAAGTTGGTCAGCCCCAGCATTTT
CASSQVGQPQHF
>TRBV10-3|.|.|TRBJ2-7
TGTGCCATCAGGGGCAGTTCCTACGAGCAGTACTTC
CAIRGSSYEQYF
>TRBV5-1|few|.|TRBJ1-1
TGCGCCAGCAGCTTAAACATTATGAACACTGAAGCTTTCTTT
CASSLNIMNTEAFF
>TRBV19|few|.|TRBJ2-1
TGTGCCAGTACTTTCTCGCGGGGACCCGCCTACAATGAGCAGTTCTTC
CASTFSRGPAYNEQFF
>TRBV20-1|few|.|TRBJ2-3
TGCAGTGCTAGAGTATCAGGACCCCGTCCACCGGGAATCACAGATACGCAGTATTTT
CSARVSGPRPPGITDTQYF
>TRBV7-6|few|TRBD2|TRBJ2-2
TGTGCCAGCAGCGGGCTAGCGGGGACCACCGGGGAGCTGTTTTTT
CASSGLAGTTGELFF
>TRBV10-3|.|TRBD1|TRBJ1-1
TGTGCCATCATCGACAGGGGCTTTACTGAAGCTTTCTTT
CAIIDRGFTEAFF
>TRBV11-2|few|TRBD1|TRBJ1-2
TGTGCCAGCAGCACTCGGACAGGCGTCTATGGCTACACCTTC
CASSTRTGVYGYTF
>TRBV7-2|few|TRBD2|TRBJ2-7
TGTGCCAGCAGGTTGACTAGCGGGGGCTTTTACGAGCAGTACTTC
CASRLTSGGFYEQYF
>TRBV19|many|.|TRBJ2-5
TGTGCCAGTAGTAAGAGGCAGGGGCGGCTTCAAGAGACCCAGTACTTC
CASSKRQGRLQETQYF
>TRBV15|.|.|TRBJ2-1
TGTGCCACCAGCAGAGAAGGGTGGAGCTCCTACAATGAGCAGTTCTTC
CATSREGWSSYNEQFF
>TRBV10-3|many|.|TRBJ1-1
TGTGCCATCATGGAGACCCGCGACACTGAAGCTTTCTTT
CAIMETRDTEAFF
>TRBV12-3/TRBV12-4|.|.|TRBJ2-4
TGTGCCAGCAGTCCCGGGGCCAAAAACATTCAGTACTTC
CASSPGAKNIQYF
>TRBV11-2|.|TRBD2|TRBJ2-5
TGTGCCAGCAGCTTAGCTAGCGGGGGGGATCGGGAGACCCAGTACTTC
CASSLASGGDRETQYF
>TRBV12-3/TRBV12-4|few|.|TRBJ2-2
TGTGCCAGCAGCAGCCGGGACAATAGAGGGAGGGAGCTGTTTTTT
CASSSRDNRGRELFF
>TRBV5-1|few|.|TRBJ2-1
TGCGCCAGCAGCTTGGACCAAAACAATGAGCAGTTCTTC
CASSLDQNNEQFF
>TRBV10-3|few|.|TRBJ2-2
TGTGCCATCAGTGGCCCTAGGAACACCGGGGAGCTGTTTTTT
CAISGPRNTGELFF
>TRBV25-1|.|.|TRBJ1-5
TGTGCCAGCAGTGCCAGTAGCCCTAGGCGGAATCAGCCCCAGCATTTT
CASSASSPRRNQPQHF
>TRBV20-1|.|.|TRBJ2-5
TGCTGTGCTAGATGGGGTCGACGATCGTACCAAGAGACCCAGTACTTC
CCARWGRRSYQETQYF
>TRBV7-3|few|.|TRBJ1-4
TGTGCCAGCAGCAGAGAAGTGGGCGAAAAACTGTTTTTT
CASSREVGEKLFF
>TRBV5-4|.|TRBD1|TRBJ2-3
TGTGCCAGCAGCTGGGACAGTCAGCAGGGAACAGATACGCAGTATTTT
CASSWDSQQGTDTQYF
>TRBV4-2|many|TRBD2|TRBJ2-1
TGTGCCAGCAGCCTTGAGACTAGCGGGGAATACAATGAGCAGTTCTTC
CASSLETSGEYNEQFF
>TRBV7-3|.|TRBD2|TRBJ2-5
TGTGCCAGCGCCGAAGGAGTGTCCGGGGGGGAGACCCAGTACTTC
CASAEGVSGGETQYF
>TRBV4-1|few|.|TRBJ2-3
TGCGCCAGCAGCCAAGATCCCGGCGGGGGCACAGATACGCAGTATTTT
CASSQDPGGGTDTQYF
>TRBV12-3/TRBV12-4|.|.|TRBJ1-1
TGTGCCAGCAGTTTAGATCCGGGGAAAGCTTTCTTT
CASSLDPGKAFF
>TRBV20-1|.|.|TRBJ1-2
TGCAGTGGAAGGGACGGGACTAACTATGGCTACACCTTC
CSGRDGTNYGYTF
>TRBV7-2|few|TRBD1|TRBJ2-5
TGTGCCAGCAGACCCGGACAGGGAGAGACCCAGTACTTC
CASRPGQGETQYF
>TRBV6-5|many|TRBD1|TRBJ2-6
TGTGCCAGCAGCGGACAGGGGAGCTCTGGGGCCAACGTCCTGACTTTC
CASSGQGSSGANVLTF
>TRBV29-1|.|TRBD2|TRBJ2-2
TGCAGCGTCCCGCCCAGCGGGGGGGCTGAGACCGGGGAGCTGTTTTTT
CSVPPSGGAETGELFF
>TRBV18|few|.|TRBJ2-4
TGTGCCAGCGCACAACTAGGGGACATTCAGTACTTC
CASAQLGDIQYF
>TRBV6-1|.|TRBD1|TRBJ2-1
TGTGCCAGCAGTGCCGGGACAGGGAACCGCTACAATGAGCAGTTCTTC
CASSAGTGNRYNEQFF
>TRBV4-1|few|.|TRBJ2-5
TGCGCCAGCAGCCAAGCCCAAGAGACCCAGTACTTC
CASSQAQETQYF
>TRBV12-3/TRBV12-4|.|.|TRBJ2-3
TGTACCAGCTGTTTAAAACAGGAACCCGCGCGAAGCACAGATACGCAGTATTTT
CTSCLKQEPARSTDTQYF
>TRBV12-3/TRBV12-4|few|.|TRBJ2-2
TGTGCCAGCAGTTTGTTCTACGCGAACACCGGGGAGCTGTTTTTT
CASSLFYANTGELFF
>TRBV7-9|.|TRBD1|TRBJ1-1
TGTGCCAGCAGCCCCGGGACAGGGCTCACTGAAGCTTTCTTT
CASSPGTGLTEAFF
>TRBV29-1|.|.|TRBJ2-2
TGCAGCGTGGAGACTGGGAACACCGGGGAGCTGTTTTTT
CSVETGNTGELFF
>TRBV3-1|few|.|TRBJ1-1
TGTGCCAGCAGCCCTTCGGAGAACACTGAAGCTTTCTTT
CASSPSENTEAFF
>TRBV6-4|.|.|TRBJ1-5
TGTGCCAGCAGACAAGGAAGGGGACTCGTTGGGCCCCAGCATTTT
CASRQGRGLVGPQHF
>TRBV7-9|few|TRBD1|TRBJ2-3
TGTGCCAGCAGCTCATTCCGGGACAGGGGCTCAGATACGCAGTATTTT
CASSSFRDRGSDTQYF
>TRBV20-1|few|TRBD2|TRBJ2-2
TGCAGTGCTAATGGACTAGCGGGGGCGAACACCGGGGAGCTGTTTTTT
CSANGLAGANTGELFF
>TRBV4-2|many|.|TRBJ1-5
TGTGCCAGCAGCCAAGAGCAGGGAGACCAGCCCCAGCATTTT
CASSQEQGDQPQHF
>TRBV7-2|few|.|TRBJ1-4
TGTGCCAGCAGCTTAGTTGGTGGAAGTAATGAAAAACTGTTTTTT
CASSLVGGSNEKLFF
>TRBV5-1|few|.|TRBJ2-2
TGCGCCAGCACCAATCTCGCGGGGACCGGGGAGCTGTTTTTT
CASTNLAGTGELFF
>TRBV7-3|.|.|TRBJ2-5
TGTGCCAGCAGGCCCCCGACAGAATTTCAAGAGACCCAGTACTTC
CASRPPTEFQETQYF
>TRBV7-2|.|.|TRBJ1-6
TGTGCCAGCAGCTTCAATTACCAGGGTGCCCGATCACCCCTCCACTTT
CASSFNYQGARSPLHF
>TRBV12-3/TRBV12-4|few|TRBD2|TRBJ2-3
TGTGCCAGCGGTCCGGGACTAAGCACAGATACGCAGTATTTT
CASGPGLSTDTQYF
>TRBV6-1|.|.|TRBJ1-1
TGTGCCAGCACGCCCGAGGACAGCGTGAACACTGAAGCTTTCTTT
CASTPEDSVNTEAFF
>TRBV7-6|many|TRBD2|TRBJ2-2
TGTGCCAGCAGCTTATTGACGGCGGGGGGGCTTGGCACCGGGGAGCTGTTTTTT
CASSLLTAGGLGTGELFF
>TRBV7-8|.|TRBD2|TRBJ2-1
TGTGCCAGCAGCTTAGGAGTTAGCGGGGGGGCAAATGAGCAGTTCTTC
CASSLGVSGGANEQFF